This entry lists 22 T cell receptor beta chains sequenced from one sample in a study of blood T cell repertoires in COVID-19. Sequenced by immunoSEQ multiplex PCR; TCRdb stores in-frame clones only, minus some. The repertoire consists of 240,000 or so clones, with roughly nine tenths occurring once and the leading ten covering 6.2%. The sequenced material came from peripheral blood. The receptor set was obtained from a man aged 55 to 69 with acute or convalescent COVID-19.

The J gene is TRBJ1-4, the V gene TRBV19; D is undetermined. Trimming pared 7 bases from V and 0 bases from J, leaving 15 bases between. Germline V CDR1 and CDR2: LNHDA, SQIVND (reference sequence). The CDR3 has 16 amino acids. CDR3 bases: TGTGCCAGTACCCAACAGTACCTCGCAACTAATGAAAAACTGTTTTTT. It specifies CASTQQYLATNEKLFF.

J is TRBJ2-1 and V is TRBV5-1, with 11 positions matching TRBD2. V trimming: 5 bases; J trimming: 6 bases; junction bases outside the gene matches: 7. Germline CDR1 and CDR2: SGHRS and YFSETQ. This CDR3 contains 15 residues. The CDR3 region is CASRYGTSGFNEQFF. For the CDR3, the DNA is TGCGCCAGCAGATACGGGACTAGCGGTTTCAATGAGCAGTTCTTC.

This clone was seen once. This sample also contains other DNA sequences that code for the same CDR3. CDR3 region: CASSLGRGNTIYF. The CDR3 nucleotides read TGTGCCAGCAGCTTAGGCAGGGGAAACACCATATATTTT. The chain couples TRBV11-2 to TRBJ1-3, with D unclear. The germline gives CDR1 SGHAT, CDR2 FQNNGV. Trimming pared 1 base from V and 4 bases from J, leaving 5 bases between. The CDR3 length is 13 residues.

The chain recombines TRBV9 with TRBJ1-1, with D hard to call. Trimming left V 0 bases short and J 6 bases short, with 15 bases between. Germline CDR1 reads SGDLS; CDR2 reads YYNGEE. The CDR3 spans 15 residues. DNA for the CDR3: TGTGCCAGCAGCGTAGGCCCCCGGGAAAGGGCTGAAGCTTTCTTT. Translating it yields CASSVGPRERAEAFF.

This sequence joins TRBV7-8 and TRBJ2-2; TRBD2 is a possible D gene (5 bases). Germline V gene lookup returns CDR1 SGHVS and CDR2 FQNEAQ. The V gene lost 5 bases and the J gene lost 8 bases, with 18 bases spanning the gap. This CDR3 region has 15 residues. CDR3 in DNA: TGTGCCAGCAGCCCACCTGTACGAACGGGAGGGGAGCTGTTTTTT. It codes for CASSPPVRTGGELFF.

The CDR3 DNA reads as TGTGCCAGCAGCTTAGAAGGATCCGGACTAGCGGGAGGAGAGCAGTTCTTC. Translation: CASSLEGSGLAGGEQFF. The chain carries TRBV11-3 and TRBJ2-1; 14 nucleotides match TRBD2. The CDR3 totals 17 residues. Trimming took 0 bases from V and 10 from J; bases not matched to a gene: 8. CDR1 is SGHNT, CDR2 YENEEA, per germline.

This chain joins TRBV11-1 and TRBJ1-5, with D possibly being TRBD1 (6 bases). Trimming took off 5 bases at V and 1 base at J, with 9 bases between the two ends. The CDR3 loop spans 14 amino acids. CDR1 SGHAT and CDR2 FQDESV come from the germline V gene (reference sequence). The CDR3 region is CASSPDRSNQPQHF. The CDR3 DNA reads TGTGCCAGCAGCCCTGACAGGAGCAATCAGCCCCAGCATTTT.

This clone was observed a few times. The chain uses TRBV14 and TRBJ1-6; 7 bases agree with TRBD1. CDR3 length equals 14 residues. The ends lost 4 bases at V and 7 bases at J; junction bases unmatched: 4. Germline-derived CDR1 and CDR2 are SGHDN and FVKESK. CDR3 nucleotides: TGTGCCAGCAGCCGGACAGGCGGGAATTCACCCCTCCACTTT. This codes for CASSRTGGNSPLHF.

The J gene is TRBJ2-3, the V gene TRBV30; D is undetermined. Per the germline V gene, CDR1 is GTSNPN and CDR2 is SVGIG (reference sequence). V lost 3 bases and J lost 5, with 9 bases in between. The CDR3 totals 12 residues. CDR3 nucleotides: TGTGCCTGGAGCGAGACGGGAGATACGCAGTATTTT. It specifies CAWSETGDTQYF.

This sequence joins TRBV4-1 and TRBJ1-4; 9 positions agree with TRBD1. The CDR3 totals 15 residues. V shed 6 bases and J 8 bases; nucleotides not matched to a gene: 10. Germline-derived CDR1 and CDR2 are MGHRA and YSYEKL. The CDR3 sequence: CASSTDRGVMEKLFF. CDR3 DNA: TGCGCCAGCAGTACCGACAGGGGGGTAATGGAAAAACTGTTTTTT.

The chain links TRBV10-3 to TRBJ1-1; D perhaps matches TRBD1 (5 bases). In germline, CDR1 is ENHRY, CDR2 SYGVKD. The CDR3 has 13 amino acids. V dropped 6 bases and J dropped 4 bases, with 12 bases sitting between them. CDR3 nucleotides: TGTGCCATCAGCGGACGGGGGGGCACTGAAGCTTTCTTT. This encodes CAISGRGGTEAFF.

The chain links TRBV9 to TRBJ1-5; 10 positions agree with TRBD1. The CDR3 runs to 15 residues. After removal of 3 bases from V and 5 bases from J, the junction contained 5 bases not matched to a gene. CDR1 is SGDLS, CDR2 YYNGEE, per germline. CDR3 nucleotides: TGTGCCAGCAGCGCAACCGGGACAGGGGATCAGCCCCAGCATTTT. Translated, it gives CASSATGTGDQPQHF.

The rearrangement links TRBV4-1 to TRBJ2-1, with 7 bases matching TRBD2. V shed 0 bases and J 5 bases; nucleotides not matched to a gene: 4. CDR1 is MGHRA and CDR2 is YSYEKL in the germline V gene. The CDR3 loop spans 15 amino acids. The CDR3 sequence: CASSQDMAGDNEQFF. The CDR3 DNA is TGCGCCAGCAGCCAAGATATGGCGGGAGACAATGAGCAGTTCTTC.

V and J are TRBV29-1 and TRBJ2-7; TRBD1 matches at 9 bases. The junction had 7 bases not matched to a gene; V was cut back by 6 bases and J by 1 base. The germline CDR1 and CDR2 sequences are SQVTM and ANQGSEA. CDR3 length: 14 residues. The CDR3 spells CSVETGTGSYEQYF. The CDR3 nucleotides are TGCAGCGTGGAAACCGGGACAGGGTCCTACGAGCAGTACTTC.

The DNA for the CDR3 is TGTGCCAGCAGCCAATCCGGGGAGAACACTGAAGCTTTCTTT. It encodes CASSQSGENTEAFF. V usage is TRBV3-1 (or the pseudogene TRBV3-2) and J usage is TRBJ1-1; D gene ambiguous. The CDR3 has 14 residues. Germline lookup yields CDR1 LGHDT and CDR2 YNNKEL (reference sequence). Trimming left V 2 bases short and J 1 base short, with 8 bases between.

The chain recombines TRBV6-5 with TRBJ2-1; 10 positions agree with TRBD2. Germline V gene lookup returns CDR1 MNHEY and CDR2 SVGAGI. The CDR3 sequence is 16 residues long. The trim removed 4 bases at V and 5 bases at J, leaving 8 bases unmatched. CDR3 nucleotides: TGTGCCAGCAGTTTCCTCGAGCGGGAGGGCAACAATGAGCAGTTCTTC. Translated: CASSFLEREGNNEQFF.

This sequence joins TRBV11-3 and TRBJ2-1; TRBD1 aligns across 8 bases. CDR1 is SGHNT and CDR2 is YENEEA in the germline V gene. After removal of 4 bases from V and 5 bases from J, the junction contained 7 bases not matched to a gene. This CDR3 has 15 amino acids. The CDR3 DNA follows: TGTGCCAGCAGCTCGGACAGGGCCCCTAACAATGAGCAGTTCTTC. This translates into CASSSDRAPNNEQFF.

The CDR3 region has the DNA TGTGCCAGCAGTTACTTGACTTCCAGCTCCTACGAGCAGTACTTC. It translates to CASSYLTSSSYEQYF. The J gene is TRBJ2-7, the V gene TRBV6-2 or TRBV6-3; D uncertain. The CDR3 is made up of 15 amino acids. V lost 1 base to trimming and J lost 0 bases, with 10 bases between them. Germline V CDR1 and CDR2: MNHEY, SVGEGT.

The chain uses TRBV19 and TRBJ1-5; 7 bases map to TRBD1. The CDR3 contains 15 residues. Germline loops: CDR1 LNHDA, CDR2 SQIVND (reference sequence). The V and J ends lost 8 bases and 3 bases, in that order; junction bases with no gene match: 10. The CDR3 loop is CASSTPGQLNQPQHF. The CDR3 nucleotides are TGTGCCAGTTCAACACCGGGACAGCTCAATCAGCCCCAGCATTTT.

The chain recombines TRBV11-3 with TRBJ1-1; TRBD1 matches 11 bases. CDR3 length: 15 residues. The J segment lost 5 bases and the V segment lost 3 bases, leaving 5 bases of the junction unmatched. The germline CDR1 and CDR2 sequences are SGHNT and YENEEA. The CDR3 protein is CASSFPGTGGTEAFF. The CDR3 nucleotides are TGTGCCAGCAGCTTCCCCGGGACAGGGGGTACTGAAGCTTTCTTT. Using reference TRBV11-3 and TRBJ1-1 for the parts outside the CDR3, the full variable domain is EAGVVQSPRYKIIEKKQPVAFWCNPISGHNTLYWYLQNLGQGPELLIRYENEEAVDDSQLPKDRFSAERLKGVDSTLKIQPAELGDSAVYLCASSFPGTGGTEAFFGQGTRLTVV.

In its sample, this clone was seen once. This sequence joins TRBV3-1 (or the pseudogene TRBV3-2) and TRBJ1-3; D perhaps matches TRBD1 (6 bases). The germline CDR1 and CDR2 sequences are LGHDT and YNNKEL (reference sequence). This CDR3 has 15 amino acids. V lost 1 base to trimming and J lost 4 bases, with 11 bases between them. The CDR3 DNA reads TGTGCCAGCAGCCAAGTACAGGGTCTCGGAAACACCATATATTTT. Its translation is CASSQVQGLGNTIYF.

The CDR3 is CASSYRTGGETQYF. The CDR3 DNA follows: TGTGCCAGCAGCTACCGGACAGGGGGAGAGACCCAGTACTTC. The chain uses TRBV7-2 and TRBJ2-5; 10 bases line up with TRBD1. The J segment lost 4 bases and the V segment lost 4 bases, leaving 3 bases of the junction unmatched. Germline V gene data show CDR1 as SGHTA and CDR2 as FQGNSA. The length of the CDR3 is 14 residues. Complete variable domain (other parts from reference TRBV7-2 and TRBJ2-5): GAGVSQSPSNKVTEKGKDVELRCDPISGHTALYWYRQSLGQGLEFLIYFQGNSAPDKSGLPSDRFSAERTGGSVSTLTIQRTQQEDSAVYLCASSYRTGGETQYFGPGTRLLVL.